A selection of T cell receptor beta chains follows, all from one sample in a study of blood T cell repertoires in COVID-19. Generated by immunoSEQ multiplex PCR, the TCRdb table keeps only in-frame clones and is missing some. The data contain around 180,000 clones, approximately 80% of them singletons. Input material: peripheral blood. These receptors came from a human donor in a cohort sampled during active COVID-19. CDR3s include the opening cysteine and the closing phenylalanine or tryptophan. The order of the fields is clone size, V gene, D gene, J gene, CDR3 DNA, CDR3 protein. D genes are given only for firm matches. Not all rows give a size; the values are once, few, many and, for expanded clones, a class.

NA	TRBV5-1	TRBD1	TRBJ1-1	TGCGCCAGCAGCTCGACAGGGGGCACTTGGACTGAAGCTTTCTTT	CASSSTGGTWTEAFF
NA	TRBV5-4	TRBD1	TRBJ2-7	TGTGCCAGCAGCTCGGGGGCCGGGACAGGAGTCTACGAGCAGTACTTC	CASSSGAGTGVYEQYF
NA	TRBV4-2	NA	TRBJ2-1	TGTGCCAGCAGCCAAGTTTCAGGGGAGAGGGGTGAGCAGTTCTTC	CASSQVSGERGEQFF
NA	TRBV13	TRBD1	TRBJ2-7	TGTGCCAGCAGCGGATTCCGGGACAGGTCCGAGCAGTACTTC	CASSGFRDRSEQYF
NA	TRBV5-1	TRBD1	TRBJ1-1	TGCGCCAGCAGCTTTCAGGACAGGGTGACTGAAGCTTTCTTT	CASSFQDRVTEAFF
NA	TRBV4-1	NA	TRBJ1-2	TGCGCCAGCAGCCACAGGGAGGACTATGGCTACACCTTC	CASSHREDYGYTF
NA	TRBV2	TRBD1	TRBJ1-6	TGTGCCAGCAGTGCCGGGACAGGGGATATTGGTTCACCCCTCCACTTT	CASSAGTGDIGSPLHF
NA	TRBV10-3	TRBD2	TRBJ2-3	TGTGCCATCAGTGAGAGGGGGACAGCGGGGGGTACGCAGTATTTT	CAISERGTAGGTQYF
NA	TRBV5-5	TRBD1	TRBJ1-2	TGTGCCAGCAGTTCCCGACAGGGCTATGGCTACACCTTC	CASSSRQGYGYTF
NA	TRBV28	TRBD1	TRBJ2-7	TGTGCCAGCAGCCTCAGGGGGCTCTACGAGCAGTACTTC	CASSLRGLYEQYF
NA	TRBV4-2	TRBD2	TRBJ2-1	TGTGCCAGCAGCCCCCTCGGAGCGGGGTCGGTCGATGAGCAGTTCTTC	CASSPLGAGSVDEQFF
NA	TRBV5-1	TRBD2	TRBJ2-2	TGCGCCAGCAGCCTATCTAGCGCGGGGGGCTACACCGGGGAGCTGTTTTTT	CASSLSSAGGYTGELFF
NA	TRBV2	TRBD1	TRBJ1-1	TGTGCCAGCGGTGCCGGGACAGGGGCCACGCTGGATGAAGCTTTCTTT	CASGAGTGATLDEAFF
few	TRBV4-2	TRBD2	TRBJ2-3	TGTGCCAGCAGCCAAGATCCGCGGGGGGCCTCCGATACGCAGTATTTT	CASSQDPRGASDTQYF
NA	TRBV7-8	NA	TRBJ2-7	TGTGCCAGCAACAGCCTAGCGCTCGAGGGGCAGTACTTC	CASNSLALEGQYF
NA	TRBV2	NA	TRBJ1-2	TGTGCCAGCAGTGATGCAGGGTGGGAGGATGGCTACACCTTC	CASSDAGWEDGYTF
once	TRBV13	TRBD2	TRBJ2-1	TGTGCCAGCAGCTTAATACCGGGACTAGCGGGGAAATACAATGAGCAGTTCTTC	CASSLIPGLAGKYNEQFF
NA	TRBV2	NA	TRBJ1-6	TGTGCCAGCAGTGAAGCCGGGTTTGCCTATAATTCACCCCTCCACTTT	CASSEAGFAYNSPLHF
NA	TRBV7-6	NA	TRBJ2-1	TGTGCCAGCAGCTCCGGACAGTACAATGAGCAGTTCTTC	CASSSGQYNEQFF
once	TRBV5-1	NA	TRBJ1-4	TGCGCCAGCAGTTTACAGGGACGAACTAATGAAAAACTGTTTTTT	CASSLQGRTNEKLFF
few	TRBV7-6	TRBD1	TRBJ1-2	TGTGCCAGCAGCAATGGACAGGTAGAGGGCTACACCTTC	CASSNGQVEGYTF
few	TRBV11-2	TRBD1	TRBJ1-1	TGTGCCAGCAGCCCCGATGCGGGGACAGTGGTCACATCGGCTTTCTTT	CASSPDAGTVVTSAFF